The 16 T cell receptor beta chains given below trace back to one sample, sequenced in a study of vaccination effects on CD4 cells after COVID-19. The antigens for these receptors are not known. Antigen-specific CD4+ T cells were expanded with viral peptide pools in the ViraFEST assay before sequencing. CD4+ T cells were isolated after roughly nine days of culture. Neither prior SARS-CoV-2 infection nor positive nucleocapsid antibodies were present in the vaccine recipients. TCRdb keeps only in-frame clones here, not all; method: immunoSEQ multiplex PCR. The sample contains 65,000 or so clones, about 72% of which appear only once. The starting material was CD4+ T cells from PBMCs cultured with HCoV-NL63 spike peptides, obtained before COVID-19 vaccination. All receptors derive from a human donor who received a COVID-19 vaccine.

The chain carries TRBV19 and TRBJ2-3; D is uncertain. Per germline, CDR1 LNHDA and CDR2 SQIVND (reference sequence). The V gene lost 3 bases and the J gene lost 1 base, with 8 bases spanning the gap. The CDR3 is 14 amino acids. The CDR3 reads CASSMGLRTDTQYF. In DNA form, the CDR3 reads TGTGCCAGTAGTATGGGTCTGCGCACAGATACGCAGTATTTT.

The gene calls are TRBV9 and TRBJ2-5, with TRBD2 as a possible D gene (6 bases). Germline V gene sequence: CDR1 SGDLS, CDR2 YYNGEE. The CDR3 covers 15 residues. The ends were cut back, 4 bases at V and 0 bases at J, with 13 bases in the middle. The CDR3 is CASSQQSGYQETQYF. CDR3 nucleotide sequence: TGTGCCAGCAGCCAGCAAAGCGGGTACCAAGAGACCCAGTACTTC.

The chain couples TRBV5-1 to TRBJ2-3, with 8 nucleotides matching TRBD1. Trimming removed 4 bases from V and 4 bases from J; junction bases left unmatched: 14. The CDR3 runs 17 residues. Germline assignment: CDR1 SGHRS and CDR2 YFSETQ. CDR3 loop: CASSPRPEDRVSDTQYF. In DNA, the CDR3 is TGCGCCAGCAGCCCGCGCCCCGAGGACAGGGTCTCAGATACGCAGTATTTT.

The chain has TRBV5-1 and TRBJ1-2; D not certain. Per germline, CDR1 SGHRS and CDR2 YFSETQ. Trimming left V 0 bases short and J 0 bases short, with 12 bases between. The CDR3 extends over 16 amino acids. The CDR3 protein is CASSLEGRSTNYGYTF. The CDR3 coding sequence is TGCGCCAGCAGCTTGGAAGGCAGAAGTACTAACTATGGCTACACCTTC.

The CDR3 DNA follows: TGTGCCAGCAGCTTAGACTCGACTGTCACAGATACGCAGTATTTT. It yields the protein CASSLDSTVTDTQYF. The V and J genes are TRBV7-2 and TRBJ2-3; D remains unclear. CDR1 is SGHTA and CDR2 is FQGNSA in the germline V gene. The CDR3 runs to 15 residues. The V end lost 1 base, the J end lost 2 bases, and 10 bases lay between the germline ends.

The chain combines TRBV19 with TRBJ2-2, with 7 bases matching TRBD1. The length of the CDR3 is 18 residues. J lost 0 bases, V lost 7 bases, and 14 bases had no gene match. Per germline, CDR1 LNHDA and CDR2 SQIVND (reference sequence). This CDR3 reads CASKPARDSRANTGELFF. For the CDR3, the DNA is TGTGCCAGTAAGCCCGCCCGGGACAGCAGGGCGAACACCGGGGAGCTGTTTTTT.

This clone has just a few counts. The rearrangement links TRBV2 to TRBJ1-3, with D maybe TRBD1 (6 bases). This CDR3 has 13 amino acids. V dropped 8 bases and J dropped 3 bases, with 11 bases sitting between them. From germline, CDR1 is SNHLY and CDR2 FYNNEI. CDR3 amino acids: CASLGQNGNTIYF. Written as DNA, the CDR3 is TGTGCCAGCCTTGGACAGAATGGAAACACCATATATTTT.

The chain joins TRBV19 to TRBJ1-2; 7 bases map to TRBD1. Germline CDR1 LNHDA, CDR2 SQIVND (reference sequence). There are 14 residues in the CDR3. Trimming removed 7 bases from V and 0 bases from J; junction bases left unmatched: 5. CDR3 protein: CASTRGGTNYGYTF. The CDR3 region has the DNA TGTGCCAGTACCAGGGGGGGGACTAACTATGGCTACACCTTC.

The gene calls are TRBV5-4 and TRBJ1-1, with D perhaps matching TRBD1 (6 bases). Germline CDR1 and CDR2: SGHNT and YYREEE (reference sequence). The CDR3 sequence is 14 residues long. The germline V and J ends were trimmed by 0 bases and 3 bases, with 9 bases remaining between them. CDR3 sequence reads: CASSLEHRDTEAFF. In DNA form, the CDR3 reads TGTGCCAGCAGCTTGGAACACAGGGACACTGAAGCTTTCTTT.

This sequence joins TRBV6-5 and TRBJ1-1, with D tentatively TRBD1 (6 bases). The germline V gene has CDR1 MNHEY and CDR2 SVGAGI. The ends were cut back, 6 bases at V and 1 base at J, with 12 bases in the middle. CDR3 size: 14 residues. Written as DNA, the CDR3 is TGTGCCAGCAGGCAAACAGGGAGGAACACTGAAGCTTTCTTT. The encoded protein is CASRQTGRNTEAFF.

V usage is TRBV7-8 and J usage is TRBJ1-3; D perhaps matches TRBD1 (5 bases). Trimming removed 3 bases from V and 2 bases from J, with 20 bases in between. Germline CDR1 is SGHVS and CDR2 is FQNEAQ. This CDR3 contains 18 residues. The CDR3 reads CASSFQWAGIVPGNTIYF. In nucleotides, the CDR3 is TGTGCCAGCAGCTTTCAATGGGCAGGGATCGTGCCTGGAAACACCATATATTTT.

The chain links TRBV5-1 to TRBJ1-4; 9 nucleotides agree with TRBD1. The CDR3 covers 16 residues. V shed 1 base and J 3 bases; nucleotides not matched to a gene: 4. Germline CDR1 SGHRS, CDR2 YFSETQ. The CDR3 reads CASSLTGGRPNEKLFF. CDR3 coding DNA: TGCGCCAGCAGCTTGACAGGGGGCAGGCCTAATGAAAAACTGTTTTTT.

CDR3 in amino acids: CASSLNREQPQHF. CDR3 bases: TGCGCCAGCAGCTTGAACAGGGAACAGCCCCAGCATTTT. The chain joins TRBV5-1 to TRBJ1-5; weak D call: TRBD1 (6 bases). Germline V gene sequence: CDR1 SGHRS, CDR2 YFSETQ. The CDR3 runs 13 residues. Trimming left V 1 base short and J 7 bases short, with 9 bases between.

The rearrangement links TRBV7-7 to TRBJ2-5; D is tentatively TRBD1 or TRBD2 (5 bases each). The length of the CDR3 is 15 residues. With 0 bases removed from V and 3 bases from J, the gap between germline ends came to 11 bases. The germline CDR1 and CDR2 sequences are SSHAT and FNYEAQ (reference sequence). The CDR3 reads CASSLAGTPKETQYF. The CDR3 DNA reads TGTGCCAGCAGCTTAGCAGGGACCCCCAAAGAGACCCAGTACTTC. Using reference TRBV7-7 and TRBJ2-5 for the parts outside the CDR3, the full variable domain is GAGVSQSPRYKVTKRGQDVTLRCDPISSHATLYWYQQALGQGPEFLTYFNYEAQPDKSGLPSDRFSAERPEGSISTLTIQRTEQRDSAMYRCASSLAGTPKETQYFGPGTRLLVL.

V gene TRBV21-1 combines with J gene TRBJ2-4; TRBD1 is the table's D call and was not checked against the DNA. TRBV21-1 is a pseudogene locus. The CDR3 sequence is 18 residues long. The CDR3 reads CASSKDGQRGGAKNIQYF. CDR3 coding DNA: TGTGCCAGCAGCAAAGACGGACAGCGAGGTGGAGCCAAAAACATTCAGTACTTC.

CDR3 residues: CASSIVDRPYGYTF. As DNA, the CDR3 is TGTGCCAGTAGTATAGTAGACAGACCCTATGGCTACACCTTC. The rearrangement links TRBV19 to TRBJ1-2; TRBD1 is a possible D gene (5 bases). V lost 1 base, J lost 4 bases, and 10 bases lay in between. CDR3 length: 14 amino acids. Germline CDR1 LNHDA, CDR2 SQIVND (reference sequence). Using reference TRBV19 and TRBJ1-2 for the parts outside the CDR3, the full variable domain is DGGITQSPKYLFRKEGQNVTLSCEQNLNHDAMYWYRQDPGQGLRLIYYSQIVNDFQKGDIAEGYSVSREKKESFPLTVTSAQKNPTAFYLCASSIVDRPYGYTFGSGTRLTVV.